Listed below are T cell receptor beta chains from one sample, sequenced in a study of vaccination and CD4 T cells after COVID-19. MiXCR was run by TCRdb on the PCR reads, yielding one entry per CDR3 protein. This sample carries about 24,000 distinct CDR3 sequences, about 42% of them seen once, and the ten largest clones take 4.1%. For these TCRs, the target antigens are not known. The sample was CD4+ T cells from blood, cultured in vitro, taken about 7 months after SARS-CoV-2 vaccination. These receptors were obtained from a human donor who had recovered from COVID-19. The CDR3 runs from the conserved cysteine through the conserved F or W. The D gene is left open where the match is weak. Size values are once, few and many counts, or a class for expanded clones, and some rows have none.

-,TRBD2,TRBV7-9,TRBJ2-3,TGTGCCAGCAGCCCGGTGGGACTACTTCTCACAGATACGCAGTATTTT,CASSPVGLLLTDTQYF
-,TRBD2,TRBV7-9,TRBJ2-1,TGTGCCAGCAGCTTACTAGCGGGAGGAAGACATGAGCAGTTCTTC,CASSLLAGGRHEQFF
few,-,TRBV20-1,TRBJ1-5,TGCAGTGCACTCATCGGGGGCCGCAATCAGCCCCAGCATTTT,CSALIGGRNQPQHF
-,TRBD1,TRBV7-9,TRBJ2-7,TGTGCCAGCAGCTTAGGGCTAATGTCTGGGACAGCAAACTCCTACGAGCAGTACTTC,CASSLGLMSGTANSYEQYF
-,-,TRBV7-2,TRBJ2-7,TGTGCCAGCAGCTTAGGTACTAGTTGGGAGCAGTACTTC,CASSLGTSWEQYF
-,TRBD1,TRBV28,TRBJ2-7,TGTGCCAGCCTGGGACAGGGACCGGGGGGCTACGAGCAGTACTTC,CASLGQGPGGYEQYF
-,-,TRBV21-1,TRBJ2-7,TGTGCCAGCAGCAAAGCCCTAGCGGGAGTGATCGACGAGCAGTACTTC,CASSKALAGVIDEQYF
-,-,TRBV6-5,TRBJ1-5,TGTGCCAGCAGTTCGGGACGGGGCTCCAGCAATCAGCCCCAGCATTTT,CASSSGRGSSNQPQHF
-,-,TRBV7-9,TRBJ1-1,TGTGCCAGCAGCCCCAGTTTGAGGACTGAAGCTTTCTTT,CASSPSLRTEAFF
-,-,TRBV7-2,TRBJ2-1,TGTGCCAGCAGCCCAGGTAGCGGATCCTACAATGAGCAGTTCTTC,CASSPGSGSYNEQFF
-,-,TRBV20-1,TRBJ2-7,TGCAGTGCTCGAGGGGGGCAGATATCCTACGAGCAGTACTTC,CSARGGQISYEQYF
-,TRBD2,TRBV7-6,TRBJ2-1,TGTGCCAGCAGCTTATTGGGACTAGCCTCCTACAATGAGCAGTTCTTC,CASSLLGLASYNEQFF
few,-,TRBV19,TRBJ1-2,TGTGCCAGCTCCGGACTGAACTATGGGTACACCTTC,CASSGLNYGYTF
few,TRBD2,TRBV5-4,TRBJ2-1,TGTGCCAGCAGTTATAGCGGGAGGGGGTATAGTAATGAGCAGTTCTTC,CASSYSGRGYSNEQFF
-,-,TRBV20-1,TRBJ2-2,TGCAGTGCTAGAGGGTTTCGTGCGGGGCGTAGGAACACCGGGGAGCTGTTTTTT,CSARGFRAGRRNTGELFF
few,-,TRBV29-1,TRBJ1-1,TGCAGCGTTGAGATAGGTAGGGCTGAAGCTTTCTTT,CSVEIGRAEAFF
-,-,TRBV6-2/TRBV6-3,TRBJ2-7,TGTGCCAGCAGTTACGGCAAAGACAGCTCCTACGAGCAGTACTTC,CASSYGKDSSYEQYF
-,-,TRBV21-1,TRBJ2-5,TGTGCCAGCAGCAATCTCTGGGGGGGCGGACAAGAGACCCAGTACTTC,CASSNLWGGGQETQYF
-,TRBD1,TRBV20-1,TRBJ2-5,TGCAGTGCTAGGACAGGGGATCAGAGGGAGACCCAGTACTTC,CSARTGDQRETQYF
-,TRBD2,TRBV20-1,TRBJ2-3,TGCAGTGCTATTAGCGGGAGAGGAGATACGCAGTATTTT,CSAISGRGDTQYF
few,-,TRBV7-8,TRBJ2-3,TGTGCCAGCAGCTTAGAGTCACCAGCTAGCACAGATACGCAGTATTTT,CASSLESPASTDTQYF
-,TRBD1,TRBV7-3,TRBJ2-1,TGTGCCAGCAGCCTTGCCCGGGACAGTACCTCTGAGCAGTTCTTC,CASSLARDSTSEQFF
once,-,TRBV6-1,TRBJ2-2,TGTACCAGCAGTCCTACAGCCGGGGAGCTGTTTTTT,CTSSPTAGELFF
few,-,TRBV24-1,TRBJ1-2,TGTGCCACCAGTGTTACGGACAGATATGGCTACACCTTC,CATSVTDRYGYTF
medium-sized,-,TRBV7-9,TRBJ2-7,TGTGCCAGCAGCCGAAGTGCAGGGCCCCACGAGCAGTACTTC,CASSRSAGPHEQYF
-,-,TRBV21-1,TRBJ1-5,TGTGCCAGCACCCAGAGGGGGCCTAAGCCTTTCAATCAGCCCCAGCATTTT,CASTQRGPKPFNQPQHF
-,-,TRBV20-1,TRBJ1-1,TGCAGTGCTCACGACGGACCGAACACTGAAGCTTTCTTT,CSAHDGPNTEAFF
-,-,TRBV10-3,TRBJ2-5,TGTGCCATCAGTGAGTCAAGAGTCCAAGAGACCCAGTACTTC,CAISESRVQETQYF
few,-,TRBV1,TRBJ2-5,TGCACCAGCAGCCGACTAGGCGCCGAGACCCAGTACTTC,CTSSRLGAETQYF
-,-,TRBV20-1,TRBJ2-3,TGCAGTGCTAGACGGCCTAGCACAGATACGCAGTATTTT,CSARRPSTDTQYF
-,TRBD2,TRBV25-1,TRBJ2-5,TGTGCCAGCAGTGATGGGCAGCGGGAGAGGGAGACCCAGTACTTC,CASSDGQRERETQYF
-,TRBD1,TRBV14,TRBJ1-2,TGTGCCAGCAGCCAATGGACAGGGGGCCGCTATGGCTACACCTTC,CASSQWTGGRYGYTF
-,-,TRBV7-3,TRBJ1-1,TGTGCCAGCAGCTTAGGACACGCGAACACTGAAGCTTTCTTT,CASSLGHANTEAFF
-,-,TRBV19,TRBJ1-5,TGTGCCAGTGGCCGGGACGTAAATCAGCCCCAGCATTTT,CASGRDVNQPQHF
-,-,TRBV7-8,TRBJ1-5,TGTGCCAGCAGCTTAGTCGGGGGGGGCAATCAGCCCCAGCATTTT,CASSLVGGGNQPQHF
-,-,TRBV21-1,TRBJ1-5,TGTGCCAGCAGCAAGTTCAGCAATCAGCCCCAGCATTTT,CASSKFSNQPQHF
-,TRBD1,TRBV20-1,TRBJ1-1,TGCAGTGCTAGAGCCCAAACAGGGGGGATTGGTGAAGCTTTCTTT,CSARAQTGGIGEAFF
-,TRBD1,TRBV25-1,TRBJ1-6,TGTGCCAGCAATCAACAGGGGTGGAATTCACCCCTCCACTTT,CASNQQGWNSPLHF